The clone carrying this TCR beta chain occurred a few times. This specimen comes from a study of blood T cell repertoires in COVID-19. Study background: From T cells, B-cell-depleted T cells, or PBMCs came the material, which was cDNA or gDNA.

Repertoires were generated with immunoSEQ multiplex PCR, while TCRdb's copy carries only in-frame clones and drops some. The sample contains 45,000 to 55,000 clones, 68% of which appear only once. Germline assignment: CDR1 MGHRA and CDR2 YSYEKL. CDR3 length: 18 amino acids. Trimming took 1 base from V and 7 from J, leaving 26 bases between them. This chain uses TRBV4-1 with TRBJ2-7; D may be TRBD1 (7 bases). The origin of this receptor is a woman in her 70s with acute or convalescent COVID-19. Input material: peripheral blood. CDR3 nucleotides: TGCGCCAGCAGCCAAGTCTCTGGCGGCAGGGGGTGGCGGGGAGAGCAGTACTTC. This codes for CASSQVSGGRGWRGEQYF.